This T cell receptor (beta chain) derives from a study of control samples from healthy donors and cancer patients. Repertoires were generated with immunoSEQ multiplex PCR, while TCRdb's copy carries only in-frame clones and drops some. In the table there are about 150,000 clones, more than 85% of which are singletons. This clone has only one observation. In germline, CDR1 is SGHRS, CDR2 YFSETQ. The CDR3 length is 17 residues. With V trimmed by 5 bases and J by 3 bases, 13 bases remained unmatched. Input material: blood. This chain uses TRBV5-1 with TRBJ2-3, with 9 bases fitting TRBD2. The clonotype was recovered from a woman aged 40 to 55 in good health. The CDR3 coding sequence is TGCGCCAGCAGTTCTGACGTAGCGGGGGCCACTACAGATACGCAGTATTTT. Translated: CASSSDVAGATTDTQYF.